These 27 T cell receptor beta chains were sequenced from one sample in a study of T cell responses to AZD1222 COVID-19 vaccine. Assay: immunoSEQ multiplex PCR; the TCRdb copy retains only in-frame clones and omits some. The sample has more than 20,000 clones, roughly 84% seen once; the top ten hold 34%. The sequencing here drew on peripheral blood, taken 28 days after the second AZD1222 dose. These receptor sequences come from an adult who received the AZD1222 COVID-19 vaccine.

In nucleotides, the CDR3 is TGTGCCTGGAGTGTACAGCAGAACACCGGGGAGCTGTTTTTT. As protein: CAWSVQQNTGELFF. The chain recombines TRBV30 with TRBJ2-2; D ambiguous. Per the germline V gene, CDR1 is GTSNPN and CDR2 is SVGIG (reference sequence). The V end lost 0 bases, the J end lost 1 base, and 6 bases lay between the germline ends. There are 14 residues in the CDR3.

This sequence joins TRBV28 and TRBJ2-7; possibly TRBD2 for D (5 bases). The germline V gene encodes CDR1 MDHEN and CDR2 SYDVKM. This CDR3 region has 12 residues. V gave up 2 bases and J gave up 8 bases, with 10 bases separating them. The CDR3: CASSLMGEKQYF. The CDR3 DNA sequence: TGTGCCAGCAGTTTAATGGGAGAAAAGCAGTACTTC.

J is TRBJ2-7 and V is TRBV7-2; 8 nucleotides agree with TRBD2. J gave up 3 bases and V 4 bases, and 2 bases lay outside the gene matches. The germline V gene encodes CDR1 SGHTA and CDR2 FQGNSA. This CDR3 contains 13 residues. Here the CDR3 reads CASSSREGYEQYF. The CDR3, as DNA: TGTGCCAGCAGCTCTCGGGAGGGCTACGAGCAGTACTTC. Based on the CDR3 plus reference TRBV7-2 and TRBJ2-7, the full variable domain is GAGVSQSPSNKVTEKGKDVELRCDPISGHTALYWYRQSLGQGLEFLIYFQGNSAPDKSGLPSDRFSAERTGGSVSTLTIQRTQQEDSAVYLCASSSREGYEQYFGPGTRLTVT.

V and J are TRBV24-1 and TRBJ2-1; 8 bases agree with TRBD1. CDR3 length: 14 amino acids. Germline-derived CDR1 and CDR2 are KGHDR and SFDVKD. The V gene end was trimmed by 7 bases and the J gene end by 4 bases; junction bases not matched to a gene: 5. The CDR3 DNA reads as TGTGCCACCAGAGAGGGACAGGATTACAATGAGCAGTTCTTC. Encoded protein: CATREGQDYNEQFF.

This chain uses TRBV24-1 with TRBJ2-2; 8 bases line up with TRBD1. From germline, CDR1 is KGHDR and CDR2 SFDVKD. V lost 1 base and J lost 4; bases outside the gene matches: 4. The CDR3 is 16 amino acids. The CDR3 loop is CATSDFSQGGTGELFF. DNA for the CDR3: TGTGCCACCAGTGATTTTTCACAGGGGGGCACCGGGGAGCTGTTTTTT.

This chain links TRBV9 with TRBJ1-2; D might be TRBD1 (6 bases). The CDR3 consists of 15 residues. V lost 0 bases and J 4 bases, leaving 13 bases between the germline ends. Germline loops: CDR1 SGDLS, CDR2 YYNGEE. The CDR3 loop reads CASSVEQGLVYGYTF. CDR3 nucleotide sequence: TGTGCCAGCAGCGTAGAACAGGGTTTAGTCTATGGCTACACCTTC.

The chain couples TRBV18 to TRBJ1-2; D remains ambiguous. Germline values: CDR1 KGHSH, CDR2 LQKENI. This CDR3 is built from 15 residues. Trimming pared 2 bases from V and 1 base from J, leaving 11 bases between. In DNA, the CDR3 is TGTGCCAGCTCACCAATGGCCGAGATTAACTATGGCTACACCTTC. This gives the protein CASSPMAEINYGYTF.

The chain has TRBV5-5 and TRBJ2-7; TRBD2 matches 10 bases. This CDR3 spans 15 amino acids. Trimming took 4 bases from V and 0 from J; bases not matched to a gene: 4. Germline loops: CDR1 SGHKS, CDR2 YYEKEE (reference sequence). CDR3 in amino acids: CASSPLAGSSYEQYF. CDR3 coding DNA: TGTGCCAGCAGCCCACTAGCGGGAAGCTCCTACGAGCAGTACTTC.

This clone was detected only once. This chain joins TRBV19 and TRBJ2-1; D perhaps matches TRBD2 (6 bases). From germline, CDR1 is LNHDA and CDR2 SQIVND (reference sequence). V shed 3 bases and J shed 8 bases, with 11 bases lying between them. This CDR3 contains 13 residues. CDR3 sequence (DNA): TGTGCCAGTAGTATGGAGAGGAGGGATGAGCAGTTCTTC. It translates to CASSMERRDEQFF. The entire variable domain, with the rest obtained from reference TRBV19 and TRBJ2-1, is as follows: DGGITQSPKYLFRKEGQNVTLSCEQNLNHDAMYWYRQDPGQGLRLIYYSQIVNDFQKGDIAEGYSVSREKKESFPLTVTSAQKNPTAFYLCASSMERRDEQFFGPGTRLTVL.

V gene TRBV9 combines with J gene TRBJ2-3; 11 bases line up with TRBD2. With V trimmed by 0 bases and J by 4 bases, 13 bases remained unmatched. The CDR3 runs to 19 residues. Per germline, CDR1 SGDLS and CDR2 YYNGEE. The CDR3 DNA reads as TGTGCCAGCAGCGTAGATTTAAGTCTAGCGGGAGGAGGGGCAGATACGCAGTATTTT. This codes for CASSVDLSLAGGGADTQYF.

V and J are TRBV28 and TRBJ2-2; tentative D call: TRBD1 (6 bases). Germline V gene lookup returns CDR1 MDHEN and CDR2 SYDVKM. CDR3 size: 12 residues. As DNA, the CDR3 is TGTGCAGGGGGTAGGGGGACCGGGGAGCTGTTTTTT. Protein sequence: CAGGRGTGELFF. The full variable domain, in which reference TRBV28 and TRBJ2-2 provide the parts outside the CDR3, is DVKVTQSSRYLVKRTGEKVFLECVQDMDHENMFWYRQDPGLGLRLIYFSYDVKMKEKGDIPEGYSVSREKKERFSLILESASTNQTSMYLCAGGRGTGELFFGEGSRLTVL.

The chain uses TRBV19 and TRBJ2-7, with D possibly matching TRBD1 (6 bases). CDR1 is LNHDA, CDR2 SQIVND, per germline (reference sequence). This CDR3 has 15 amino acids. Trimming pared 3 bases from V and 3 bases from J, leaving 15 bases between. The CDR3, as DNA: TGTGCCAGTAGTATTGGGACAACGATTCTCTACGAGCAGTACTTC. Translation: CASSIGTTILYEQYF.

This clone occurred once. The chain combines TRBV18 with TRBJ1-1, with 9 bases identical to TRBD1. Germline CDR1 and CDR2: KGHSH and LQKENI. The CDR3 runs to 15 residues. The ends lost 4 bases at V and 3 bases at J; junction bases unmatched: 6. The CDR3 spells CASSQGGQGDTEAFF. CDR3 in DNA: TGTGCCAGCTCACAAGGGGGACAGGGTGACACTGAAGCTTTCTTT.

The chain employs TRBV10-3 and TRBJ2-1; TRBD2 aligns across 11 bases. This CDR3 comprises 16 residues. V lost 5 bases, J lost 3 bases, and 6 bases stayed unmatched. The germline V gene encodes CDR1 ENHRY and CDR2 SYGVKD. This CDR3 reads CAISTRGLAGYNEQFF. The DNA for the CDR3 is TGTGCCATCAGTACCCGAGGACTAGCGGGCTACAATGAGCAGTTCTTC.

The CDR3, as DNA: TGTGCCAGCAGCCTACGTGCAACTAATGAAAAACTGTTTTTT. It yields the protein CASSLRATNEKLFF. The J gene is TRBJ1-4, the V gene TRBV7-9; no clear D. The CDR3 length is 14 residues. Deletions cut 5 bases from V and 0 bases from J, with 7 bases between. Germline CDR1 SEHNR, CDR2 FQNEAQ (reference sequence).

This clone was recorded only once. The chain has TRBV9 and TRBJ2-3; 8 nucleotides line up with TRBD2. The CDR3 length is 15 residues. In germline, CDR1 is SGDLS, CDR2 YYNGEE. V dropped 7 bases and J dropped 3; count of bases not matched to a gene: 10. The CDR3 here is CASARLAGQTDTQYF. Written as DNA, the CDR3 is TGTGCCAGCGCCCGATTAGCGGGACAAACAGATACGCAGTATTTT.

The V gene is TRBV24-1, the J gene TRBJ2-1; 15 bases align to TRBD2. CDR1 is KGHDR and CDR2 is SFDVKD in the germline V gene. The CDR3 runs 17 residues. V gave up 3 bases and J gave up 7 bases; unmatched junction bases: 6. This CDR3 reads CATSDRTSGRAVNEQFF. In nucleotides, the CDR3 is TGTGCCACCAGTGATCGGACTAGCGGGAGGGCCGTTAATGAGCAGTTCTTC.

V and J are TRBV10-3 and TRBJ1-4; no firm D call. The CDR3 totals 16 residues. The germline V and J ends were trimmed by 2 bases and 3 bases, with 13 bases remaining between them. CDR1 and CDR2 from the germline V gene are ENHRY and SYGVKD. The CDR3 nucleotides are TGTGCCATCAGTGAGCAGAAAACGACGGCTAATGAAAAACTGTTTTTT. Residues: CAISEQKTTANEKLFF.

The rearrangement uses TRBV28 and TRBJ1-6; no reliable D call. From germline, CDR1 is MDHEN and CDR2 SYDVKM. Trimming removed 10 bases from V and 10 bases from J, with 20 bases in between. The CDR3 loop spans 14 amino acids. The CDR3 protein is CATSSSRRGSPLHF. CDR3 DNA: TGTGCCACCTCTAGCAGCCGGAGAGGATCACCCCTCCACTTT.

The J gene is TRBJ2-7, the V gene TRBV29-1, with 8 bases lining up with TRBD2. V lost 7 bases and J lost 2; bases outside the gene matches: 10. There are 14 residues in the CDR3. From germline, CDR1 is SQVTM and CDR2 ANQGSEA. CDR3 nucleotides: TGCAGCGGTCTACTAGCGGCCGGGGCCTACGAGCAGTACTTC. It specifies CSGLLAAGAYEQYF.

The rearrangement links TRBV4-1 to TRBJ2-3; weak D call: TRBD1 (6 bases). V was shortened by 0 bases and J by 2 bases, with 9 bases between the two germline ends. CDR1 is MGHRA, CDR2 YSYEKL, per germline. The CDR3 is made up of 15 amino acids. CDR3 coding DNA: TGCGCCAGCAGCCAAGACGAGGGGGACACAGATACGCAGTATTTT. Amino acid sequence: CASSQDEGDTDTQYF.

The gene calls are TRBV24-1 and TRBJ1-5; maybe TRBD1 (5 bases). The CDR3 is 12 amino acids. V lost 12 bases and J lost 1, with 9 bases in between. Germline V gene sequence: CDR1 KGHDR, CDR2 SFDVKD. CDR3 bases: TGTGCCTCCCGGGACAGCAATCAGCCCCAGCATTTT. Amino acids: CASRDSNQPQHF.

This chain links TRBV9 with TRBJ2-1, with 7 nucleotides matching TRBD1. CDR1 and CDR2 from the germline V gene are SGDLS and YYNGEE. Losses at the gene ends were 0 bases for V and 9 bases for J; bases not matched to a gene: 9. CDR3 length: 15 residues. The CDR3 sequence: CASSVGDRVFTEQFF. The DNA for the CDR3 is TGTGCCAGCAGCGTAGGCGACAGGGTTTTCACTGAGCAGTTCTTC.

The rearrangement joins TRBV27 to TRBJ1-5; D is undetermined. The germline CDR1 and CDR2 sequences are MNHEY and SMNVEV (reference sequence). The V end was cut by 8 bases, the J end by 5 bases, with 13 bases between. The CDR3 is 13 residues long. The CDR3 nucleotides read TGTGCCAGCGGAATGACTATAGATCAGCCCCAGCATTTT. It yields the protein CASGMTIDQPQHF.

The V gene is TRBV20-1, the J gene TRBJ1-3; no clear D. Germline V CDR1 and CDR2: DFQATT, SNEGSKA (reference sequence). The length of the CDR3 is 16 residues. V dropped 3 bases and J dropped 4 bases, with 19 bases sitting between them. The CDR3 here is CSASAPISARGNTIYF. CDR3 DNA: TGCAGTGCTAGTGCCCCTATTAGCGCCCGCGGAAACACCATATATTTT.

This chain links TRBV6-1 with TRBJ1-1; TRBD1 is a possible D gene (5 bases). CDR3 length: 12 amino acids. The germline CDR1 and CDR2 sequences are MNHNS and SASEGT. Deletions cut 1 base from V and 11 bases from J, with 11 bases between. As DNA, the CDR3 is TGTGCCAGCAGTGAAGGGGGGAACGCGGCTTTCTTT. Its translation is CASSEGGNAAFF.

This clone occurred a few times. The chain combines TRBV19 with TRBJ1-5; D remains unclear. Germline-derived CDR1 and CDR2 are LNHDA and SQIVND (reference sequence). This CDR3 is built from 12 residues. The V gene lost 3 bases and the J gene lost 6 bases, with 6 bases spanning the gap. The CDR3: CASSIRGQPQHF. In DNA form, the CDR3 reads TGTGCCAGTAGTATCCGGGGTCAGCCCCAGCATTTT.